This T cell receptor beta chain came from a study of OX40 agonist ivuxolimab in advanced cancers. Only in-frame clones appear in the TCRdb table, and some are missing; sequencing was by immunoSEQ multiplex PCR. Here the sample spans approximately 21,000 clones, approximately 80% being singletons. The origin of this receptor is an adult with an advanced solid tumor such as melanoma, head and neck, liver or kidney cancer. Sample: CD4+ or CD8+ T cells sorted from blood, taken in a trial of the OX40 agonist ivuxolimab.

The chain's CDR3 is CASKQGAGNQPQHF. The CDR3 DNA reads TGTGCCAGCAAACAGGGGGCAGGCAATCAGCCCCAGCATTTT. V gene TRBV27 combines with J gene TRBJ1-5; 9 positions agree with TRBD1. V lost 7 bases to trimming and J lost 2 bases; unmatched junction nucleotides: 3. The V gene's germline CDR1 is MNHEY and CDR2 SMNVEV (reference sequence). CDR3 size: 14 residues.